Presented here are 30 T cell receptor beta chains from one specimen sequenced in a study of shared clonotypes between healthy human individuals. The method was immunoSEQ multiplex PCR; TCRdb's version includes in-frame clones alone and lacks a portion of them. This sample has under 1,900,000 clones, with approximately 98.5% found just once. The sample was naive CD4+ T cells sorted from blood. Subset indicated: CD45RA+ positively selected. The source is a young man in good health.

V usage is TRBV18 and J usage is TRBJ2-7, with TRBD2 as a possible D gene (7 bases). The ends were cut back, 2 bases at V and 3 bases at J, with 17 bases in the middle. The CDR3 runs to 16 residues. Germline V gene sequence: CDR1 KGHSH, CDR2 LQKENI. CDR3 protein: CASSPGRSGTFYEQYF. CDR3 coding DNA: TGTGCCAGCTCACCAGGCCGGAGCGGGACATTCTACGAGCAGTACTTC.

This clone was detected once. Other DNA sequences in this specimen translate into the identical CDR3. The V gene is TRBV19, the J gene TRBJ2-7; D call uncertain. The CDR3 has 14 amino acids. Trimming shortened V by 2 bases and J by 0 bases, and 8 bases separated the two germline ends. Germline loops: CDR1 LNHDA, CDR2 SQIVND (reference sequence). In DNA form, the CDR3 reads TGTGCCAGTAGTATACGTGGGTCCTCCTACGAGCAGTACTTC. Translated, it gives CASSIRGSSYEQYF.

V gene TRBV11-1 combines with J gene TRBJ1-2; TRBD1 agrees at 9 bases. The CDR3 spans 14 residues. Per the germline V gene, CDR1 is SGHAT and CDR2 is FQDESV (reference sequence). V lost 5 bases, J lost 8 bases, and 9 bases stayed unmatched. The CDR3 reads CASSPPGQGKGYTF. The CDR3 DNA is TGTGCCAGCAGCCCCCCGGGACAGGGAAAAGGCTACACCTTC.

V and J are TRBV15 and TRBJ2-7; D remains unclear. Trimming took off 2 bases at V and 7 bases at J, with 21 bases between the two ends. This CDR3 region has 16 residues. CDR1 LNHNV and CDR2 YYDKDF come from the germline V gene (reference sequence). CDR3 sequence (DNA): TGTGCCACCAGCAGACCGAGTGCCGCCCCCTCCTTGGAGCAGTACTTC. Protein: CATSRPSAAPSLEQYF.

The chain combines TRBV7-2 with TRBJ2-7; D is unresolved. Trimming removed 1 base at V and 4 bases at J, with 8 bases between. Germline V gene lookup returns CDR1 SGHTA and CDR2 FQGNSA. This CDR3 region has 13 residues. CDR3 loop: CASSLEAEYEQYF. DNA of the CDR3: TGTGCCAGCAGCTTAGAGGCAGAATACGAGCAGTACTTC.

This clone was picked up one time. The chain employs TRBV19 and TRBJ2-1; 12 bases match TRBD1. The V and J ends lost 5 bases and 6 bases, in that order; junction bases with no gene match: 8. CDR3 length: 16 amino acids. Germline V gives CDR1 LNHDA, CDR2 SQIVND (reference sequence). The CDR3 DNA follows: TGTGCCAGTAGTCTAAGGGGGACAGGGGGCCGCAATGAGCAGTTCTTC. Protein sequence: CASSLRGTGGRNEQFF.

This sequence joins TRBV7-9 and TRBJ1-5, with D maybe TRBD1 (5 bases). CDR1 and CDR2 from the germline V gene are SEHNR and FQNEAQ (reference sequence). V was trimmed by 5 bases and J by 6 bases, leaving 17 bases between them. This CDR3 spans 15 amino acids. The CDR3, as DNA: TGTGCCAGCAGCCCCGGGTGGGGCACTACTCAGCCCCAGCATTTT. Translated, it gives CASSPGWGTTQPQHF.

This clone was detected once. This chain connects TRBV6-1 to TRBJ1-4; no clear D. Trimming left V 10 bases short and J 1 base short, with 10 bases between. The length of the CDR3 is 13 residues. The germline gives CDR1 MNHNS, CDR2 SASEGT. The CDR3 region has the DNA TGTGCCACCACAGTGAAAACTAATGAAAAACTGTTTTTT. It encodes CATTVKTNEKLFF.

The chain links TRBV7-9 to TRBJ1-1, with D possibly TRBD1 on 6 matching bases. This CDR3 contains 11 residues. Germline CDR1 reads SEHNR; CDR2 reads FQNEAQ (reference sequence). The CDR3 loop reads CTGHLNTEAFF. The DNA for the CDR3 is TGTACGGGACATTTGAACACTGAAGCTTTCTTT.

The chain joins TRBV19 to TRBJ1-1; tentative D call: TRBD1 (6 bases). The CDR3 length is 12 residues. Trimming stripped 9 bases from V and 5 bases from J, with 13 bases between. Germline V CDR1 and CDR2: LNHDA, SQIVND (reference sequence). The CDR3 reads CASSGAGTEAFF. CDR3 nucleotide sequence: TGTGCCAGCTCAGGGGCTGGGACTGAAGCTTTCTTT.

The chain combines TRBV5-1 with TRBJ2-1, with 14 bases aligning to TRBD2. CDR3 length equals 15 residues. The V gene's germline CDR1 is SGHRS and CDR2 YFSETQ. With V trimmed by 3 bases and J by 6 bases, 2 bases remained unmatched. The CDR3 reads CASSSGTSGSNEQFF. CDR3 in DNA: TGCGCCAGCAGCTCCGGGACTAGCGGGAGCAATGAGCAGTTCTTC.

This CDR3 is CAAGDHTDTQYF. CDR3 DNA: TGTGCCGCAGGGGACCACACAGATACGCAGTATTTT. The chain carries TRBV19 and TRBJ2-3; TRBD1 is a possible D gene (6 bases). CDR3 size: 12 residues. Looked up from germline, CDR1 is LNHDA and CDR2 is SQIVND (reference sequence). Trimming took 11 bases from V and 2 from J, leaving 11 bases between them.

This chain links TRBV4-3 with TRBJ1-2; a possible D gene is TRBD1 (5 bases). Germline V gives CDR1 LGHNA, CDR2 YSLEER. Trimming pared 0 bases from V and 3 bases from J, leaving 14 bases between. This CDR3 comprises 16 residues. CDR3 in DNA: TGCGCCAGCAGCCAAGACGCGGGGGTTGGTTACTATGGCTACACCTTC. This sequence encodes CASSQDAGVGYYGYTF.

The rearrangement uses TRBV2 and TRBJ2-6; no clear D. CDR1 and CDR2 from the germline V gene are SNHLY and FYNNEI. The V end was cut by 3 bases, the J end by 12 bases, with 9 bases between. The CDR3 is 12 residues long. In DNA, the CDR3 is TGTGCCAGCAGTGATATCCGCGGCGTCCTGACTTTC. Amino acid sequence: CASSDIRGVLTF.

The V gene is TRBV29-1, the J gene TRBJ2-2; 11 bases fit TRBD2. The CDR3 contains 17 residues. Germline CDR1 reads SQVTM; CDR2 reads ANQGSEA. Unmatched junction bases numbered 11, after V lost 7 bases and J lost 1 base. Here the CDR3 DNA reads TGCAGCGGTAAAGGAACTAGCGGGAGTGGGAACACCGGGGAGCTGTTTTTT. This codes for CSGKGTSGSGNTGELFF.

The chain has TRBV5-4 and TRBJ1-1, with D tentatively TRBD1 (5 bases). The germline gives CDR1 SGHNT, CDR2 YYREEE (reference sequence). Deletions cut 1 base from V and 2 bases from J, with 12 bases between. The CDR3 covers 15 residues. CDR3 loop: CASSLLDTGNTEAFF. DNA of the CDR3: TGTGCCAGCAGCTTGTTGGACACTGGAAACACTGAAGCTTTCTTT.

The CDR3 loop reads CASSQILGVTEAFF. The CDR3 DNA reads TGTGCCAGCAGCCAAATCCTAGGAGTAACTGAAGCTTTCTTT. The rearrangement joins TRBV5-5 to TRBJ1-1; the D is unclear. Trimming stripped 4 bases from V and 5 bases from J, with 15 bases between. The CDR3 has 14 amino acids. Looked up from germline, CDR1 is SGHKS and CDR2 is YYEKEE (reference sequence).

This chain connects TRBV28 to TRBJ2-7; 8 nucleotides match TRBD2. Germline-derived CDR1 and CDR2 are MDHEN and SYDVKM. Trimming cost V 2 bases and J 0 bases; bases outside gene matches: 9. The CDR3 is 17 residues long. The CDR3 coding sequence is TGTGCCAGCAGTTTAGTAGCGGGAAGTGGGATCTCCTACGAGCAGTACTTC. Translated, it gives CASSLVAGSGISYEQYF.

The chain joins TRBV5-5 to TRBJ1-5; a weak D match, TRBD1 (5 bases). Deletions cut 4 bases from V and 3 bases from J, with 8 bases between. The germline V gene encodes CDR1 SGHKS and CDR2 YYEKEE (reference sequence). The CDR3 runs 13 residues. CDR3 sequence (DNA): TGTGCCAGCAGCCCGGACAACAATCAGCCCCAGCATTTT. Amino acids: CASSPDNNQPQHF. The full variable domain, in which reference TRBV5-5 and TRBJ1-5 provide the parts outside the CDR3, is DAGVTQSPTHLIKTRGQQVTLRCSPISGHKSVSWYQQVLGQGPQFIFQYYEKEERGRGNFPDRFSARQFPNYSSELNVNALLLGDSALYLCASSPDNNQPQHFGDGTRLSIL.

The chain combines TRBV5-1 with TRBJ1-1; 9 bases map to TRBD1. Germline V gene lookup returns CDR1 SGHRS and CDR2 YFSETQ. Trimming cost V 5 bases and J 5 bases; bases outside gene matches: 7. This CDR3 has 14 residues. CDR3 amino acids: CASRPGQGWTEAFF. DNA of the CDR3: TGCGCCAGCAGACCGGGACAGGGATGGACTGAAGCTTTCTTT.

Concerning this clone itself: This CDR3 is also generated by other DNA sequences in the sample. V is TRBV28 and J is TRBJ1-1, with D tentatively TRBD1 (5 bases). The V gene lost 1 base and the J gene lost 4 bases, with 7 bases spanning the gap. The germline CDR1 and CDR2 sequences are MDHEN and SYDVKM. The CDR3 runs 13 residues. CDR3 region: CASSLLGTTEAFF. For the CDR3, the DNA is TGTGCCAGCAGTTTATTAGGGACCACTGAAGCTTTCTTT.

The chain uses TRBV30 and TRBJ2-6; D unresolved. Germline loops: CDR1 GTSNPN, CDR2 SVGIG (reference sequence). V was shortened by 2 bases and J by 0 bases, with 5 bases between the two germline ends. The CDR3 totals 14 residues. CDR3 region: CAWSTDSGANVLTF. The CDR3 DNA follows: TGTGCCTGGAGTACAGACTCTGGGGCCAACGTCCTGACTTTC. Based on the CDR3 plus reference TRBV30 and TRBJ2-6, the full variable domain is SQTIHQWPATLVQPVGSPLSLECTVEGTSNPNLYWYRQAAGRGLQLLFYSVGIGQISSEVPQNLSASRPQDRQFILSSKKLLLSDSGFYLCAWSTDSGANVLTFGAGSRLTVL.

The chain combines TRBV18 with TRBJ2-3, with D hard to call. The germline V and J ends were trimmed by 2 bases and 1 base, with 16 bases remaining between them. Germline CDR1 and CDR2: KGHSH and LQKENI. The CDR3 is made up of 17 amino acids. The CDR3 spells CASSPIQDRLGTDTQYF. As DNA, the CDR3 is TGTGCCAGCTCACCAATCCAGGACCGGCTGGGCACAGATACGCAGTATTTT.

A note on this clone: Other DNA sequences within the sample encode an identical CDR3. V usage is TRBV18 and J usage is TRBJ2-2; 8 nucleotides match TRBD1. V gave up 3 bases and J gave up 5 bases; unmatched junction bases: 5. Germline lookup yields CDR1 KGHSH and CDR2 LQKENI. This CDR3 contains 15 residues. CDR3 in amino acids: CASSPGQGGTGELFF. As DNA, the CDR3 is TGTGCCAGCTCACCCGGACAGGGAGGAACCGGGGAGCTGTTTTTT.

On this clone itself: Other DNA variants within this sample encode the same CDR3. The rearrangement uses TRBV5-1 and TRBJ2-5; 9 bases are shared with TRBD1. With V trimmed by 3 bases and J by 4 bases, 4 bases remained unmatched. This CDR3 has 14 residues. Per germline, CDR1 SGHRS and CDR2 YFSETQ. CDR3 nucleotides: TGCGCCAGCAGCTCCGACAGGGGGGGAGAGACCCAGTACTTC. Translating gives CASSSDRGGETQYF.

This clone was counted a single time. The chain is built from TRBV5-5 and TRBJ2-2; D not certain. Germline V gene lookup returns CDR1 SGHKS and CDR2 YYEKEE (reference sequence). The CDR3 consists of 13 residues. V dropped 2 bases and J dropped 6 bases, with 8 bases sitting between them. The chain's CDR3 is CASSLDVSGELFF. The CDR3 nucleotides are TGTGCCAGCAGCTTAGACGTCTCCGGGGAGCTGTTTTTT.

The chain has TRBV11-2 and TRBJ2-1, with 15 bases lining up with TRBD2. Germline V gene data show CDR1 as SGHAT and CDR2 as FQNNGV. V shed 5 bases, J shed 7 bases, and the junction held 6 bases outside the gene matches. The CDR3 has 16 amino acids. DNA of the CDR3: TGTGCCAGCAGCCAGCAAGGACTAGCGGGAGGGAATGAGCAGTTCTTC. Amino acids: CASSQQGLAGGNEQFF. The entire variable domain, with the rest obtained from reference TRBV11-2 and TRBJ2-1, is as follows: EAGVAQSPRYKIIEKRQSVAFWCNPISGHATLYWYQQILGQGPKLLIQFQNNGVVDDSQLPKDRFSAERLKGVDSTLKIQPAKLEDSAVYLCASSQQGLAGGNEQFFGPGTRLTVL.

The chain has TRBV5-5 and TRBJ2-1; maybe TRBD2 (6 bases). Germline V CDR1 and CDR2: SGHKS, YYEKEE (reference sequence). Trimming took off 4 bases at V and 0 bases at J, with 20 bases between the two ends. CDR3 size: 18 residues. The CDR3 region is CASSRFQGSSVSYNEQFF. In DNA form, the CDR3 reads TGTGCCAGCAGCCGATTTCAGGGCTCTAGCGTCTCCTACAATGAGCAGTTCTTC.

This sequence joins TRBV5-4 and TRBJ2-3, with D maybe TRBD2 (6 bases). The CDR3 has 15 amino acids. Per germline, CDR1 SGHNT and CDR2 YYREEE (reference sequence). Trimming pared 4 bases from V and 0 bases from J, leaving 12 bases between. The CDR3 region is CASSTSSTSTDTQYF. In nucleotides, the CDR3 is TGTGCCAGCAGCACTAGCAGTACTAGCACAGATACGCAGTATTTT.

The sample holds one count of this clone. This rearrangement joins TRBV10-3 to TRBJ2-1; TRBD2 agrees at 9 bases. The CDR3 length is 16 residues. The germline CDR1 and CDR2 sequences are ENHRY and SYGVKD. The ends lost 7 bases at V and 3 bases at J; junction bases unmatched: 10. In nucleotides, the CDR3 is TGTGCCATCACCGGAGTAGGAGCGGGAGGCTACAATGAGCAGTTCTTC. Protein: CAITGVGAGGYNEQFF.